The entry below describes one T cell receptor beta chain. Its antigen specificity is not known. Base qualities were left out, and no much larger clone turns up one base away. The record originates from a study of T cell changes during pregnancy in multiple sclerosis (dated by TCRdb to about 2019). As for the study more broadly: The study looked at changes in the T cell repertoire across pregnancy in women with multiple sclerosis.

V is pruned by 3 bases and J by 4 bases, leaving 15 bases of the junction without a gene match. CDR1 and CDR2 are read off the germline V gene as LGHNA and YSLEER. The CDR3, from cysteine to phenylalanine, totals 18 residues. CDR3 DNA only is kept here, 54 bases in frame from base 1. Library generation was performed with the immunoSEQ multiplex PCR assay. Drawn from immuneACCESS, this table holds only the in-frame rearrangements with V and J called that TCRdb kept. Clones are partly lost; checked studies trace under half to an unresolved V gene and leave the rest unexplained. A total of roughly 27,000 clones appear in this sample, around 94% of them only once. The biggest ten clones account for roughly 0.74% of the sample.

The TCR originated in a female donor with multiple sclerosis, enrolled in a pregnancy study. The material was CD4+ T cells from peripheral blood mononuclear cells, obtained in the first trimester of pregnancy. The chain employs TRBV4-3 and TRBJ1-2; TRBD1 fits 9 bases in the junction. The CDR3 region: CASSHDPGQGISVYGYTF. The nucleotide sequence reads as follows: TGCGCCAGCAGCCATGATCCGGGACAGGGCATTTCAGTCTATGGCTACACCTTC.